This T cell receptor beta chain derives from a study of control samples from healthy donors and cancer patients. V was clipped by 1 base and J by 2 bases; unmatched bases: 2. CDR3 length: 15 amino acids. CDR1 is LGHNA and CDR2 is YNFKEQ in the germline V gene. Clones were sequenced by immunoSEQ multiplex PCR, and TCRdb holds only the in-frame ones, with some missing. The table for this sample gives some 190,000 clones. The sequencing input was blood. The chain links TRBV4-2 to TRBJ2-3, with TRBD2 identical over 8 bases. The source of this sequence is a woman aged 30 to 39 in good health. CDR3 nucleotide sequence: TGTGCCAGCAGCCAAGTGCGGGGGGCCACAGATACGCAGTATTTT. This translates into CASSQVRGATDTQYF.